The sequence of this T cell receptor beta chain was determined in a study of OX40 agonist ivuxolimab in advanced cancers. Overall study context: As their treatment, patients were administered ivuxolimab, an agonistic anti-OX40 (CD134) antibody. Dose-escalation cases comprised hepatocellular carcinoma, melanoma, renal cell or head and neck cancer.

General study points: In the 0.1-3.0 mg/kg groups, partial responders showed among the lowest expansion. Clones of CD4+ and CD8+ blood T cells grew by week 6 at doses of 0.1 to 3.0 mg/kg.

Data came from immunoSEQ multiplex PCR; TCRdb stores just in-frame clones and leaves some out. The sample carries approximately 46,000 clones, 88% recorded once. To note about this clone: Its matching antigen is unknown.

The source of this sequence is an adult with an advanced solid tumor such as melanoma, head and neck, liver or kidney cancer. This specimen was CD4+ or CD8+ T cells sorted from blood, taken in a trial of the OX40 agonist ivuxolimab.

The CDR3 nucleotides read TGTGCCAGTAGGTGGGGGCCCGGGGAGCTGTTTTTT. It codes for CASRWGPGELFF. The chain recombines TRBV19 with TRBJ2-2; D may be TRBD1 (6 bases). Trimming took off 6 bases at V and 6 bases at J, with 8 bases between the two ends. CDR3 length: 12 residues. CDR1 and CDR2 from the germline V gene are LNHDA and SQIVND (reference sequence).